These T cell receptor beta chains were read from a single sample in a study of cytomegalovirus exposure and HLA in healthy donors. Repertoires were generated with immunoSEQ multiplex PCR, while TCRdb's copy carries only in-frame clones and drops some. The sample consists of about 270,000 clones, around 85% of them appearing once. Sequencing used PBMCs. Every receptor here comes from a young woman in good health and CMV-seronegative. CDR3s include the opening cysteine and the closing phenylalanine or tryptophan.

V gene | CDR3 protein
TRBV13 | CASSSGQDPNYGYTF
TRBV11-2 | CASSFPGLAGGFSGYEQYF
TRBV29-1 | CSVTGDSGNTIYF
TRBV27 | CASSRTATNYGYTF
TRBV5-1 | CASSAQGRETQYF
TRBV5-8 | CASSLGGYEQYF
TRBV11-2 | CASSPTPIRGEKLFF
TRBV5-1 | CASSVLQEGITGELFF
TRBV11-2 | CASSLGSGLNEKLFF
TRBV28 | CASSLFVAFGPGDYGYTF
TRBV2 | CASSERQSGQPQHF
TRBV30 | CAWSGARGGLNTEAFF
TRBV28 | CASSPIDRVYEQYF
TRBV7-6 | CASSSRDRSLLSYNSPLHF
TRBV4-1 | CASSLLGGGRYEQYF
TRBV6-1 | CASSLPQQLNTEAFF
TRBV7-6 | CASSFAPSGFYEQYF
TRBV29-1 | CSVETASSYEQYF
TRBV30 | CAWSSARTSAGWDEQFF
TRBV11-3 | CASSPWTSGIQETQYF
TRBV27 | CASSLLGPSYEQYF
TRBV2 | CASSDASGLSSSYNEQFF
TRBV2 | CASSASGSTTGELFF
TRBV27 | CASSWTESTDTQYF
TRBV4-1 | CASSQLSGSSYNEQFF
TRBV5-1 | CASSLAMETSFQETQYF
TRBV6-1 | CASSGGPEQYF
TRBV20-1 | CSAPGGGYTF
TRBV4-3 | CASSQDPPGGSYNEQFF
TRBV18 | CASSPGGGSYNEQFF
TRBV19 | CASRIDRSYPLSSYEQYF
TRBV6-5 | CASSRTNRGGQPQHF
TRBV10-1 | CASTIDTLGNQPQHF
TRBV2 | CASSGRGPQHF
TRBV4-1 | CASSQVPGTLYEQYF
TRBV7-8 | CASSFGAGYSNQPQHF
TRBV28 | CASVQSTGAGNTIYF
TRBV10-1 | CASSNTGWTQYF
TRBV6-5 | CASSYDGSGGYEQYF
TRBV30 | CAWSGGLGETQYF